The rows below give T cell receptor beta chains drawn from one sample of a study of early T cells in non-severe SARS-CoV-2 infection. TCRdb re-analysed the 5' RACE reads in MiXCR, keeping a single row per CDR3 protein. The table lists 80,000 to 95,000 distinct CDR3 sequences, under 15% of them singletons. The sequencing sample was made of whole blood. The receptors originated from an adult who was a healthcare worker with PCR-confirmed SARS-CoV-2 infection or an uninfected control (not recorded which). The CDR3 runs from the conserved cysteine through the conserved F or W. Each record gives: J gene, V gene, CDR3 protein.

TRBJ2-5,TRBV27,CASSLSFGRFGTQYF
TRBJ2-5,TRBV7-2,CASSLVKSYGTQYF
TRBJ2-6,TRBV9,CASSLYTGTGANVLTF
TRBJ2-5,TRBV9,CASSTLAGGLETQYF
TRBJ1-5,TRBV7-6,CASSLRQGLLYSNQPQHF
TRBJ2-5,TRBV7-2,CASRIRLGGTETQYF
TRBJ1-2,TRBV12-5,CASGYQNYGYTF
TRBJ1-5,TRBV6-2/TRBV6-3,CASRLDGSNQPQHF
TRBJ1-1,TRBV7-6,CASSLVSAARGEAFF
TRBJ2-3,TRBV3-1,CASSQGGGTDTQYF
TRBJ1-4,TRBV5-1,CASSLVPEVEKLFF
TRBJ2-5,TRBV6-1,CASSEGNLGTQYF
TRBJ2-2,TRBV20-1,CSARDGAKVGELFF
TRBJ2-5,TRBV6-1,CASSGQGRETQYF
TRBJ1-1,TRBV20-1,CSAASLTGVTEAFF
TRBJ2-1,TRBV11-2,CASAYLGTEYNEQFF
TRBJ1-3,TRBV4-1,CASSQYRDSENTIYF
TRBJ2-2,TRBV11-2,CASSRQPGAGAGELFF
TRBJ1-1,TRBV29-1,CSVVGVAEAFF
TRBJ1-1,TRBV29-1,CSVEEKRLNTEAFF
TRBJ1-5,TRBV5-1,CASSERGRDQPQHF
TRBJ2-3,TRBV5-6,CASSQGQGTITQYF
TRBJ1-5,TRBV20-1,CSARDPTGQPQHF
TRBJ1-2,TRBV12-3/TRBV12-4,CASTEQGIGYGYTF
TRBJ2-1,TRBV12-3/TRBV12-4,CASRRTLPGEQFF
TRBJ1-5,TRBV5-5,CASSPGIKGGSNQPQHF
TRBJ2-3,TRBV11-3,CASSLSQAYTDTQYF
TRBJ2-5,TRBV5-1,CASRLAGSEETQYF
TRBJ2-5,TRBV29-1,CSVGTGNGETQYF
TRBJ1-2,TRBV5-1,CASSPPGLYGYTF
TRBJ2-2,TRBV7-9,CASSSPVGTGGTGELFF